These T cell receptor beta chains were read from a single sample in a study of long-term antiretroviral therapy in people with HIV. Libraries were prepared by immunoSEQ multiplex PCR; TCRdb keeps only in-frame clonotypes and omits some of them. The sample has some 21,000 clones, 82% seen once. The specimen comprised unsorted PBMCs, sampled at the start of antiretroviral therapy. These receptors all stem from a man aged 45-65 years with HIV. CDR3s include the opening cysteine and the closing phenylalanine or tryptophan. D genes are given only for firm matches. Clone sizes are given selectively: once, few, many, or a class where the clone is expanded.

>TRBV30|20|TRBJ1-5|NA|TRBD1
CAWSRDRGSLGVGAVQPQHF
TGTGCCTGGAGTCGAGACAGGGGAAGTTTGGGTGTTGGAGCGGTTCAGCCCCAGCATTTT
>TRBV9|16|TRBJ2-1|once|TRBD2
CASSPPGLAGRNEQFF
TGTGCCAGCAGCCCCCCTGGACTAGCGGGGAGGAATGAGCAGTTCTTC
>TRBV5-1|14|TRBJ2-5|NA|NA
CASNREVGQETQYF
TGCGCCAGCAATAGGGAGGTAGGGCAAGAGACCCAGTACTTC
>TRBV27|11|TRBJ2-3|NA|NA
CASRARYTQYF
TGTGCCAGCAGAGCTAGGTACACGCAGTATTTT
>TRBV9|12|TRBJ1-3|few|NA
CASSVNWDTIYF
TGTGCCAGCAGCGTGAACTGGGACACCATATATTTT
>TRBV4-1|17|TRBJ2-1|few|TRBD2
CASSPRTSGETYNEQFF
TGCGCCAGCAGCCCGCGGACTAGCGGGGAAACCTACAATGAGCAGTTCTTC
>TRBV11-3|13|TRBJ2-5|NA|NA
CASSLGVRETQYF
TGTGCCAGCAGCTTAGGGGTCCGGGAGACCCAGTACTTC
>TRBV10-3|14|TRBJ1-1|NA|NA
CAISEYRAGTEAFF
TGTGCCATCAGTGAGTACCGGGCGGGGACTGAAGCTTTCTTT
>TRBV6-1|15|TRBJ2-2|NA|NA
CASSEGLGNTGELFF
TGTGCCAGCAGTGAAGGCTTGGGGAACACCGGGGAGCTGTTTTTT
>TRBV19|14|TRBJ2-5|NA|NA
CASSKPEEGYPQYF
TGTGCCAGTAGTAAACCGGAAGAGGGTTATCCCCAGTACTTC
>TRBV4-1|16|TRBJ2-7|few|NA
CASSQELSRGLREQYF
TGCGCCAGCAGCCAAGAGTTGAGCAGGGGATTACGCGAGCAGTACTTC
>TRBV7-9|17|TRBJ2-1|few|TRBD2
CASSLRGREGTYNEQFF
TGTGCCAGCAGCTTGAGAGGGCGGGAGGGGACCTACAATGAGCAGTTCTTC
>TRBV6-6|15|TRBJ1-1|NA|NA
CASSRTRGGNTEAFF
TGTGCCAGCAGTCGGACCAGGGGAGGAAACACTGAAGCTTTCTTT
>TRBV6-5|15|TRBJ1-1|NA|TRBD1
CASSYSTGVNTEAFF
TGTGCCAGCAGTTACTCTACAGGGGTAAACACTGAAGCTTTCTTT
>TRBV12-5|14|TRBJ2-1|NA|TRBD1
CASGTGQGAREQFF
TGTGCTAGTGGAACGGGACAGGGGGCACGGGAGCAGTTCTTC
>TRBV4-3|19|TRBJ2-3|once|NA
CASSQILGPGRGYTDTQYF
TGCGCCAGCAGCCAGATCCTGGGTCCTGGGCGGGGATACACAGATACGCAGTATTTT
>TRBV21-1|18|TRBJ2-2|NA|NA
CASSTSGTYDGITGELFF
TGTGCCAGCAGCACATCCGGGACGTATGACGGTATTACCGGGGAGCTGTTTTTT
>TRBV19|13|TRBJ1-2|NA|TRBD1
CASSGTGAYGYTF
TGTGCCAGTAGCGGGACAGGGGCCTATGGCTACACCTTC
>TRBV10-2|15|TRBJ1-6|NA|NA
CASSEPGTRHSPLHF
TGCGCCAGCAGTGAGCCCGGGACCCGCCATTCACCCCTCCACTTT